The T cell receptor beta chain under discussion was sequenced for a study of vaccination and CD4 T cells after COVID-19. Study in general: Timing of post-vaccine sample collection was a median about 76 days after dose two, with a range of 14 to 241. From HCoV-229E, HCoV-OC43, HCoV-NL63 and SARS-CoV-2, overlapping spike peptides were used to stimulate the cells.

The treatment denotes: roughly 10-day PBMC culture with coronavirus spike peptide pools or control peptides (ViraFEST assay). Comments on this clonotype: As yet, its antigen is unknown.

This CDR3 is built from 15 residues. Trimming left V 5 bases short and J 4 bases short, with 15 bases between. CDR1 is ENHRY, CDR2 SYGVKD, per germline. The Oncomine TCR Beta short-read assay was applied to DNA of cultured CD4+ T cells. TCRdb used MiXCR to reprocess the PCR reads, holding one entry per CDR3 protein. The data contain 15,000 or so distinct CDR3 sequences, roughly 50% of them singletons. The source was CD4+ T cells from blood, cultured in vitro, collected before SARS-CoV-2 vaccination. This sequence originates from a human donor who had recovered from COVID-19. J is TRBJ1-5 and V is TRBV10-3; no clear D gene. The CDR3 DNA sequence: TGTGCCATCAGTTTGGGTCCGGGATCAAATCAGCCCCAGCATTTT. It encodes CAISLGPGSNQPQHF.